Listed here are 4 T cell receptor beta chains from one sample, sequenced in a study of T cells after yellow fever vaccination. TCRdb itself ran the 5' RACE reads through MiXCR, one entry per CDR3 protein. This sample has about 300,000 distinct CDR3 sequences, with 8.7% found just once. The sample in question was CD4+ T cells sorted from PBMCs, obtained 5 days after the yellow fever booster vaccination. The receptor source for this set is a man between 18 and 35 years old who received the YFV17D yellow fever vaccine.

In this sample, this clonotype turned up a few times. Here the CDR3 DNA reads TGTGCCAGTATTCCTGTAGCGGGGGTGAACACCGGGGAGCTGTTTTTT. Residues: CASIPVAGVNTGELFF. V and J are TRBV19 and TRBJ2-2; 9 bases line up with TRBD2. The V and J ends lost 7 bases and 1 base, in that order; junction bases with no gene match: 7. CDR1 LNHDA and CDR2 SQIVND come from the germline V gene (reference sequence). This CDR3 has 16 amino acids. Complete variable domain (other parts from reference TRBV19 and TRBJ2-2): DGGITQSPKYLFRKEGQNVTLSCEQNLNHDAMYWYRQDPGQGLRLIYYSQIVNDFQKGDIAEGYSVSREKKESFPLTVTSAQKNPTAFYLCASIPVAGVNTGELFFGEGSRLTVL.

The CDR3 DNA sequence: TGTGCCAGCAGCTCACCGAAGGGGCAAGATACGCAGTATTTT. Translation: CASSSPKGQDTQYF. The chain has TRBV7-9 and TRBJ2-3; maybe TRBD1 (5 bases). The length of the CDR3 is 14 residues. CDR1 is SEHNR and CDR2 is FQNEAQ in the germline V gene (reference sequence). V was pared by 4 bases and J by 5 bases, with 13 bases between.

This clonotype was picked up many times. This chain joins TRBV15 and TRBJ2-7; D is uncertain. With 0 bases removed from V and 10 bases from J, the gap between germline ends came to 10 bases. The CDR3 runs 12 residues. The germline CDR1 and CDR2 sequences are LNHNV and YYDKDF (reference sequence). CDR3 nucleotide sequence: TGTGCCACCAGCAGAGATGCGATACCTCAGTACTTC. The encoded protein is CATSRDAIPQYF.

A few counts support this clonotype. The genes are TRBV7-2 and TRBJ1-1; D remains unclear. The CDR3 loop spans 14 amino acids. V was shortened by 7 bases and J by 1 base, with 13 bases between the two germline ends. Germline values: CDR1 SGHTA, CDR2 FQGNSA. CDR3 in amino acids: CASTPRPGNTEAFF. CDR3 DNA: TGTGCCAGCACCCCACGGCCGGGGAACACTGAAGCTTTCTTT.